Described below is a single TCR beta chain sequence and its context. Its antigen target is currently unknown. No base qualities exist here, and no much larger clone lies one base off it. Systemically healthy Caucasian individuals from Russia, 35 to 50 in total and aged about 6 to 95 years, were included as donors. Each donor gave ten milliliters of peripheral blood, drawn into EDTA-treated Vacutainer tubes. Ficoll-Paque density-gradient centrifugation was used to isolate PBMCs, with at least 7 million per sample. Total RNA, at least 6 micrograms per sample, was extracted from PBMCs with Trizol reagent. For every donor, an aliquot of PBMCs went through flow cytometry to measure the percentages of naive CD45RAhigh/CD27high T cells. The data stem from a study of blood T cells in healthy people across ages (dated by TCRdb to 2015 to 2017). The study in broad terms: In model experiments, template switching captured roughly one uniquely barcoded TCR beta cDNA molecule for every two T cells. To track age-related changes in TCR beta repertoire diversity, the study relied on deep sequencing normalized with unique cDNA molecular identifiers. Donors were grouped into four age groups: young (average approximately 15 years), middle-aged (roughly 37), aged (around 60) and long-lived (about 89). To avoid experimental bias, donors of different ages were randomly spread across the sequencing lanes. For two donors (one aged 18 to 29 and one aged 80 or older), the study analyzed two additional independent replicas of 1 million unique cDNA reads from the same blood draw.

Points the paper makes about the study in general: Estimates of total diversity based on one million sequenced T cells were considered lower bounds and underestimates. As age increased, observed TCR beta diversity per million T cells dropped in a roughly linear way, and a significant reduction was already evident by age around 41. Donor CMV infection status was unknown, potentially confounding age-related changes in expanded clonotypes. Compared with the aged group, the long-lived group had more naive CD4+ T cells, fewer expanded clones and increased TCR diversity, suggesting age selection. Since profiling was done on bulk unsorted PBMCs, naive and antigen-experienced compartments could not be conclusively compared. The percentage of naive T cells measured by flow cytometry correlated strongly with observed TCR beta diversity.

CDR1 is given as SQVTM and CDR2 as ANQGSEA, both from the germline V gene. From the cysteine up to the phenylalanine, the CDR3 has a length of 15 residues. The DNA shown is the 45-base CDR3, in frame from base 1. Trimming removed 3 bases from V and 4 bases from J, leaving 18 bases between the germline ends. The library relied on 5' RACE. The data were produced on an Illumina HiSeq 2500. A second PCR of roughly 7 to 11 cycles was performed with a sample-barcoded 5' primer and a J-beta primer mix. A template-switch 5' adaptor carrying 12 random nucleotides introduced a unique molecular identifier onto each TCR beta cDNA molecule. At least 2.5 million CDR3-containing paired-end reads were obtained from each sample. First-strand cDNA synthesis was performed from all RNA using the Mint cDNA synthesis kit, with priming by a TRBC-specific oligonucleotide. Following uracil-DNA glycosylase treatment, all cDNA underwent a first 18-cycle PCR with the universal primers M1SS and BC2_uni_R. Processing in the source paper ran as follows. Each sample was normalized by randomly selecting 1 million high-quality reads, each carrying a distinct molecular identifier. Instead of being binned into consensus sequences, reads with shared molecular identifiers were discarded. MiTCR, with a Q25 quality threshold and the strictest error-elimination algorithm, was used for CDR3 identification, clonotype clustering and error correction. A nonparametric unseen species model with Euler transformation was used to estimate lower-bound total TCR beta diversity. Clones were called with MiXCR by TCRdb after fastp trimmed the public reads at Q25, and only in-frame beta chains were retained. Identical CDR3 proteins give one entry, which carries the most common genes and DNA. These V and J calls rely on TCRdb rather than the paper's analysis. This sample comprises roughly 2 million distinct CDR3 sequences, approximately 50% of them detected only once. The top ten constitute roughly 2.1% of the sample.

This TCR derives from a woman between 35 and 50 years old in good health. The rearrangement joined TRBV29-1 to TRBJ1-2, with the D gene not clear enough to name. The sample comprised blood. Here is the DNA: TGCAGCGTTGATAATCTAAGGGTGAAAGGCTATGGCTACACCTTC. Translated, this gives CSVDNLRVKGYGYTF.